The 8 T cell receptor beta chains below all came from one sample that was sequenced in a study of T cell responses to AZD1222 COVID-19 vaccine listed by TCRdb under 2021. The time point label of this sample denotes: baseline before first vaccination. The method was the immunoSEQ multiplex PCR assay. TCRdb provides this immuneACCESS table in a form limited to in-frame rearrangements. Some clones are lacking; in checked studies, under half of them reflect an unresolved V gene, and why the rest are absent is not known. A total of 75,000 to 95,000 clones appear in this sample, around 83% of them only once. The ten largest clones represent about 13% of the sample. This sample comprised peripheral blood, obtained on day 0 of AZD1222 vaccination. These receptors originate from an adult in good health.

This clone was counted once. The J gene is TRBJ1-2, the V gene TRBV5-1; the match to TRBD1 covers 7 bases. CDR3 length: 11 amino acids. Trimming took 3 bases from V and 13 from J; bases not matched to a gene: 6. Germline loops: CDR1 SGHRS, CDR2 YFSETQ. The CDR3 protein is CASSSTGAFTF. The CDR3 coding sequence is TGCGCCAGCAGCTCTACAGGGGCGTTCACCTTC.

The sample holds a few counts of this clone. The chain combines TRBV2 with TRBJ1-3; D is ambiguous. The CDR3 covers 15 residues. V was shortened by 7 bases and J by 0 bases, with 13 bases between the two germline ends. Looked up from germline, CDR1 is SNHLY and CDR2 is FYNNEI. Written as DNA, the CDR3 is TGTGCCAGCACCGCGACTCCCCGCTCTGGAAACACCATATATTTT. Translated, it gives CASTATPRSGNTIYF. Supplemented by reference TRBV2 and TRBJ1-3, the full variable domain reads EPEVTQTPSHQVTQMGQEVILRCVPISNHLYFYWYRQILGQKVEFLVSFYNNEISEKSEIFDDQFSVERPDGSNFTLKIRSTKLEDSAMYFCASTATPRSGNTIYFGEGSWLTVV.

The gene calls are TRBV5-6 and TRBJ1-6; unclear D gene. The CDR3 length is 15 residues. The V end was cut by 2 bases, the J end by 12 bases, with 18 bases between. Germline assignment: CDR1 SGHDT and CDR2 YYEEEE. In DNA form, the CDR3 reads TGTGCCAGCAGCTTCGGACGGCCCGAGGCGAAACCCCTCCACTTT. It yields the protein CASSFGRPEAKPLHF.

The V call is TRBV7-3, the J call TRBJ2-1; 7 positions match TRBD2. The CDR3 is made up of 15 amino acids. V lost 4 bases and J lost 4; bases outside the gene matches: 7. Germline CDR1 is SGHTA and CDR2 is FQGTGA. The CDR3 coding sequence is TGTGCCAGCAGCTCGGGCCCGCGGGAGTACAATGAGCAGTTCTTC. Amino acid sequence: CASSSGPREYNEQFF.

J is TRBJ1-1 and V is TRBV7-9; D is unresolved. The V end was cut by 5 bases, the J end by 4 bases, with 11 bases between. CDR1 is SEHNR and CDR2 is FQNEAQ in the germline V gene (reference sequence). CDR3 length equals 13 residues. The CDR3 nucleotides are TGTGCCAGCAGCCCCCCCCGGTCCACTGAAGCTTTCTTT. It encodes CASSPPRSTEAFF.

The rearrangement joins TRBV7-2 to TRBJ2-3; 14 bases fit TRBD2. Looked up from germline, CDR1 is SGHTA and CDR2 is FQGNSA. The CDR3 spans 16 residues. J gave up 3 bases and V 5 bases, and 4 bases lay outside the gene matches. CDR3 loop: CASSPGLAGGTDTQYF. CDR3 coding DNA: TGTGCCAGCAGCCCAGGACTAGCGGGGGGAACAGATACGCAGTATTTT.

This clone was found once. The chain couples TRBV5-1 to TRBJ1-6, with D perhaps TRBD1 (5 bases). V was cut by 5 bases and J by 7 bases, with 16 bases left in between. The germline gives CDR1 SGHRS, CDR2 YFSETQ. The CDR3 contains 15 residues. The CDR3 bases are TGCGCCAGCAGAACCTCAGGGAGTGGAAATTCACCCCTCCACTTT. Translation gives CASRTSGSGNSPLHF. The full variable domain, completed using reference TRBV5-1 and TRBJ1-6, is KAGVTQTPRYLIKTRGQQVTLSCSPISGHRSVSWYQQTPGQGLQFLFEYFSETQRNKGNFPGRFSGRQFSNSRSEMNVSTLELGDSALYLCASRTSGSGNSPLHFGNGTRLTVT.

The chain uses TRBV6-5 and TRBJ2-7; D not resolved. V was shortened by 0 bases and J by 2 bases, with 14 bases between the two germline ends. Germline loops: CDR1 MNHEY, CDR2 SVGAGI. This CDR3 comprises 16 residues. CDR3 coding DNA: TGTGCCAGCAGTTACTCTTTTTGGGGTGAGCCCTACGAGCAGTACTTC. This codes for CASSYSFWGEPYEQYF.